This T cell receptor (beta chain) emerged from a study of regulatory T cells in long-lasting Graves disease (dated by TCRdb to the early 2020s). With regard to the full study: In the newly diagnosed Graves' disease group, patients had been taking antithyroid drugs for less than 3 months. The study was registered as a clinical trial and conducted in China. A total of roughly 35 samples underwent TCR sequencing: around 13 from persistent and around 20 from newly diagnosed Graves' disease patients. Persistent Graves' disease patients were compared with newly diagnosed Graves' disease patients by peripheral blood TCR sequencing and RNA sequencing.

The library was generated by multiplex PCR. Sequenced on an Illumina HiSeq 4000. CDR3 regions were amplified by Arm-PCR with iRepertoire HTBI primers to construct TCR beta libraries. Before sequencing, the PCR products underwent gel purification. The original pipeline was this. Gene usage analysis of CDR3 amino acid clonotypes used the 60 to 80 TRBV and around 13 TRBJ segments found across samples. COPE and FqMerger were used to merge filtered high-quality paired reads into contigs. Contigs were aligned with BLAST to IMGT TRBV, TRBD and TRBJ reference genes, and CDR3 was defined per IMGT. Clonotypes above 0.1% frequency were classified as highly expanded clones. Shannon entropy was used to measure repertoire diversity, and the Gini coefficient was used to measure V-J evenness. A clonotype was considered public if more than one individual shared it. TCRdb reran the public reads through fastp at Q25 and MiXCR, keeping productive beta chains. Under each unique CDR3 protein, matching rows form one entry showing the most common genes and DNA. The V and J calls, along with clone size, are taken from TCRdb and not from the paper's own processing. In all, the sample holds approximately 350,000 distinct CDR3 sequences, and about an eighth of those were seen once. The top ten hold about 20% of the sample.

The time point label here, explained by the study, means: newly diagnosed GD, antithyroid drugs for less than 3 months. For both TCR sequencing and RNA sequencing, RNA was extracted from PBMCs in TRIzol. The diagnosis of Graves' disease followed American Thyroid Association guidelines. Patients for the study were recruited at an endocrinology department in Xi'an, China. Each patient gave around 9 milliliters of peripheral blood, collected in an EDTA anticoagulant tube. Ficoll Paque Plus density gradient separation was used to isolate PBMCs, and no further T cell sorting was done. An Agilent 2100 Bioanalyzer and agarose gel were used to assess RNA quality, and a NanoDrop 2000 was used to measure RNA concentration. As to this clonotype: This receptor's antigen is unknown. No much larger clonotype is one base removed from it; base qualities were not supplied.

The V and J ends are trimmed by 6 bases and 7 bases, leaving 14 bases between them. The germline V gene provides CDR1 SGHRS and CDR2 YFSETQ. The CDR3 has 13 amino acids, counting the end cysteine and phenylalanine. Kept here is only the CDR3 DNA, which spans 39 bases and is read in frame from base 1. General study outcomes and caveats: More public clonotypes were shared among persistent patients (roughly 2,700) than among newly diagnosed patients (roughly 1,000). Sequencing and analysis were restricted to the TCR beta chain. TRBV28, TRBJ1-2 and TRBJ2-5 were preferentially used in persistent disease, while TRBV20-1 and TRBJ2-1 were favored in newly diagnosed disease. The small sample size was acknowledged by the authors as a limitation that may reduce accuracy. Compared with newly diagnosed patients, persistent Graves' disease patients had lower TCR Shannon entropy and fewer highly expanded clones, which suggests clonal expansion. Peripheral blood alone was examined, since thyroid tissue, which constituted the primary lesion, could not be accessed.

These records were also assigned to another study, of T cells in Graves' hyperthyroidism and ophthalmopathy. The second investigation adds: Stable Graves' hyperthyroidism was defined as the absence of progression to ophthalmopathy over 18 months of follow-up. Hyperthyroidism patients were newly diagnosed, with disease duration under 2 months, and aged 18 to 65 years. Exclusion was applied to patients with uncontrolled infections, other autoimmune diseases, pregnancy or lactation. Diagnoses were established on the basis of clinical symptoms, serum thyroxine and TRAb, thyroid ultrasound, and orbital computed tomography. The TCR CDR3 was subjected to a first round of RT-PCR using the HTBI primer set and the Qiagen OneStep RT-PCR kit. Most expanded thyroid clonotypes (frequency above 0.001) were also detected in blood, suggesting blood repertoires may reflect thyroid immune responses. In cross-validation, a model built on a 13 V-J signature told ophthalmopathy apart from stable hyperthyroidism with 87.88% sensitivity and around 81% specificity, and in testing the same model reached 80%/75%. In validation, progression to ophthalmopathy was predicted by the model with more than 65% sensitivity and roughly 76% specificity, a median of 6.5 months before onset. To identify distinguishing TCR V-J signatures, a discovery cohort of some 100 patients was used, comprising 43 with Graves' ophthalmopathy and some 60 with stable Graves' hyperthyroidism. Whether ophthalmopathy could be predicted prospectively was tested in an independent validation cohort made up of 18 to 20 hyperthyroidism patients plus 17 patients who later progressed to ophthalmopathy. The roughly 100 discovery patients were randomly divided into training and test sets at a 7:3 ratio. In about six Graves' hyperthyroidism patients, the study also compared T-cell repertoires from thyroid tissue with T-cell repertoires from blood. After sampling, hyperthyroidism patients received methimazole starting at 30 mg daily, and ophthalmopathy patients received high-dose intravenous methylprednisolone. A second multiplex PCR round built the libraries, followed by size selection and purification. The libraries were sequenced on an Illumina HiSeq2000 using paired-end 100 bp reads. Raw data were processed with SOAPnuke, discarding reads with adapters, uncalled bases, mean Phred below 15, or no exact constant-primer or identifier match. COPE v1.2.5 was used to merge high-quality paired reads, and clonotypes were defined as unique nucleotide sequences. MiTCR v1.1 was used to align clonotypes to the IMGT TRBV, TRBD and TRBJ reference segments. Only V-J combinations with frequency above 0.0001, covering 99% to 99.2% of repertoires, were analysed. A TCS score was defined as the ratio between F50 (clonal expansion) and ExV (chaos), using BLOSUM62-based TCRdist between CDR3 peptides within each V-J. Welch's t-statistics and random forest reduced roughly 530 V-J features to 13, which were used in a naive Bayes classifier (R e1071). No statistical method was used to fix the sample size in advance, and group allocation was not hidden from the investigators. The paper describes TCR Vbeta CDR3 sequencing of around 140 peripheral blood samples, made up of around 41 ophthalmopathy patients, over 70 hyperthyroidism patients and 17 progressor patients.

The rearranged chain carries TRBV5-1 and TRBJ2-1; the D gene lacks a confident call. The sample here was peripheral blood mononuclear cells (PBMCs), taken at new diagnosis, from a patient treated with antithyroid drugs. This clonotype was obtained from a woman aged 18-35 years with Graves disease. Donor details come from another sample of the same person, matched by shared clones. The CDR3 region reads CASTFQTGNEQFF. The DNA is as follows: TGCGCCAGCACCTTTCAAACTGGGAATGAGCAGTTCTTC.